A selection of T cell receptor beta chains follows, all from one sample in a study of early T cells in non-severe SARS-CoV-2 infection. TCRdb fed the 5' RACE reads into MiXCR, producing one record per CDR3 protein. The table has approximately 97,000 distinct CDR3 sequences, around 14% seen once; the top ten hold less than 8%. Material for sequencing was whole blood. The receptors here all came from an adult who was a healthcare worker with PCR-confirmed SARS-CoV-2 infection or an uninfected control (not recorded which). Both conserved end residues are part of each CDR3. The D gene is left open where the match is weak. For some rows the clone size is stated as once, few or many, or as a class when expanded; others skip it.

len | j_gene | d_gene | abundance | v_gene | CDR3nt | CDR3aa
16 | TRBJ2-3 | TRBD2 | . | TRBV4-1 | TGCGCCAGCAGCGCCCGGACTAGCGGGGTTGGGGATACGCAGTATTTT | CASSARTSGVGDTQYF
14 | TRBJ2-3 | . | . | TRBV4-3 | TGCGCCAGCAGCCAAGTGGTCGGCACAGATACGCAGTATTTT | CASSQVVGTDTQYF
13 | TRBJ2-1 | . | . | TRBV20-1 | TGCAGTGCTCACCCCTTTCGAGACAATGAGCAGTTCTTC | CSAHPFRDNEQFF
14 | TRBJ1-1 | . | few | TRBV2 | TGTGCCAGCAGTTCGCAGGGGCAAGGCACTGAAGCTTTCTTT | CASSSQGQGTEAFF
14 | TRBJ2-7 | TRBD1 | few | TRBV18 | TGTGCCAGCTCAGGACAGGAATATTCCTACGAGCAGTACTTC | CASSGQEYSYEQYF
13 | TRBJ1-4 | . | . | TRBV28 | TGTGCCAGCAGTTTGAGTACTAATGAAAAACTGTTTTTT | CASSLSTNEKLFF
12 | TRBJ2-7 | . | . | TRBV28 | TGTGCCAGCAGTCCCTTGCCCTACGAGCAGTACTTC | CASSPLPYEQYF
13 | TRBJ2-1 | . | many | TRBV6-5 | TGTGCCAGCAGTCAACCAGCCGTCAATGAGCAGTTCTTC | CASSQPAVNEQFF
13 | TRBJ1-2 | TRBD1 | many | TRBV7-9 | TGTGCCAGCAGCTCAACGACAGGGACTGGCTACACCTTC | CASSSTTGTGYTF
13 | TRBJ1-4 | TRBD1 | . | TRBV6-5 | TGTGCCGCGAGAGACAGGGGGGAGGAAAAACTGTTTTTT | CAARDRGEEKLFF
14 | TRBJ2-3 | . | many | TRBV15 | TGTGCCACCAGCAGAGCTAGATTCACAGATACGCAGTATTTT | CATSRARFTDTQYF
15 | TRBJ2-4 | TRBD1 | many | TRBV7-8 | TGTGCCAGCAGCTTATTTGACAGGGGGCGAAACATTCAGTACTTC | CASSLFDRGRNIQYF
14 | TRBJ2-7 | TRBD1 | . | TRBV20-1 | TGCAGTGCTAGAGAGCCGACAGGGATCGACGAGCAGTACTTC | CSAREPTGIDEQYF
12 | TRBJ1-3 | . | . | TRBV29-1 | TGCAGCGTTTTGATCTCTGGAAACACCATATATTTT | CSVLISGNTIYF
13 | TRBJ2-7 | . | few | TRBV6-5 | TGTGCCAGCAGTTACTCACAGGGTTATCAGCAGTACTTC | CASSYSQGYQQYF
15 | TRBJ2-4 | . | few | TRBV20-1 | TGCAGTGCTAGAGATGGCCAACTAGCCAAAAACATTCAGTACTTC | CSARDGQLAKNIQYF
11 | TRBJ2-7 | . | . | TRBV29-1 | TGCAGCACGGGACCATCCTACGAGCAGTACTTC | CSTGPSYEQYF
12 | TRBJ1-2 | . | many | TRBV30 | TGTGCCTGGACTGGAGGCACCGATGGCTACACCTTC | CAWTGGTDGYTF